The 6 T cell receptor beta chains presented below share a single source sample, sequenced in a study of blood T cell repertoires in COVID-19. The table came from immunoSEQ multiplex PCR; TCRdb's copy has only in-frame clones and leaves some out. The sample lists some 200,000 clones, around 82% seen once, with 12% in the top ten. The specimen sequenced was PBMCs or T cells enriched from blood (not recorded which). The receptors here all came from a man in his forties who had recovered from COVID-19.

In DNA form, the CDR3 reads TGTGCCATCATAGAACAGGGACCAGGGCCCTCATATTTT. It translates to CAIIEQGPGPSYF. The chain joins TRBV10-3 to TRBJ1-3, with a tentative D call TRBD1 (6 bases). Germline V gene data show CDR1 as ENHRY and CDR2 as SYGVKD. The V end lost 7 bases, the J end lost 15 bases, and 22 bases lay between the germline ends. This CDR3 comprises 13 residues.

V gene TRBV5-1 combines with J gene TRBJ2-1; TRBD2 is a possible D gene (6 bases). The CDR3 sequence is 12 residues long. The V end was cut by 3 bases, the J end by 5 bases, with 6 bases between. The germline CDR1 and CDR2 sequences are SGHRS and YFSETQ. CDR3 sequence: CASSSGDNEQFF. The CDR3 DNA sequence: TGCGCCAGCAGCTCGGGGGACAATGAGCAGTTCTTC.

The V and J genes are TRBV6-5 and TRBJ2-2; D possibly corresponds to TRBD2 (5 bases). The CDR3 sequence is 14 residues long. V was pared by 8 bases and J by 2 bases, with 12 bases between. Per the germline V gene, CDR1 is MNHEY and CDR2 is SVGAGI. DNA of the CDR3: TGTGCCAGCGAGGACGGAGGAAACACCGGGGAGCTGTTTTTT. This codes for CASEDGGNTGELFF.

This chain connects TRBV2 to TRBJ1-2, with TRBD1 identical over 10 bases. This CDR3 comprises 14 residues. After removal of 6 bases from V and 3 bases from J, the junction contained 4 bases not matched to a gene. CDR1 is SNHLY and CDR2 is FYNNEI in the germline V gene. CDR3 DNA: TGTGCCAGCAGCGATGACAGGGGGCACTATGGCTACACCTTC. Encoded protein: CASSDDRGHYGYTF. The full variable domain, its missing parts supplied by reference TRBV2 and TRBJ1-2, is EPEVTQTPSHQVTQMGQEVILRCVPISNHLYFYWYRQILGQKVEFLVSFYNNEISEKSEIFDDQFSVERPDGSNFTLKIRSTKLEDSAMYFCASSDDRGHYGYTFGSGTRLTVV.

The rearrangement uses TRBV27 and TRBJ1-6, with 7 bases lining up with TRBD1. This CDR3 has 17 residues. The J segment lost 5 bases and the V segment lost 6 bases, leaving 13 bases of the junction unmatched. Germline CDR1 is MNHEY and CDR2 is SMNVEV (reference sequence). CDR3 coding DNA: TGTGCCAGCAGGTTTGATTTACAGGGGATGAATAATTCACCCCTCCACTTT. Translating it yields CASRFDLQGMNNSPLHF.

This rearrangement joins TRBV5-4 to TRBJ2-7, with 7 bases lining up with TRBD2. Germline V gene lookup returns CDR1 SGHNT and CDR2 YYREEE (reference sequence). The V segment lost 0 bases and the J segment 2 bases; nucleotides outside the gene matches: 11. The CDR3 totals 17 residues. CDR3 coding DNA: TGTGCCAGCAGCTTGGAAACCCTGGCGGGAGACACCTACGAGCAGTACTTC. Its protein product is CASSLETLAGDTYEQYF.